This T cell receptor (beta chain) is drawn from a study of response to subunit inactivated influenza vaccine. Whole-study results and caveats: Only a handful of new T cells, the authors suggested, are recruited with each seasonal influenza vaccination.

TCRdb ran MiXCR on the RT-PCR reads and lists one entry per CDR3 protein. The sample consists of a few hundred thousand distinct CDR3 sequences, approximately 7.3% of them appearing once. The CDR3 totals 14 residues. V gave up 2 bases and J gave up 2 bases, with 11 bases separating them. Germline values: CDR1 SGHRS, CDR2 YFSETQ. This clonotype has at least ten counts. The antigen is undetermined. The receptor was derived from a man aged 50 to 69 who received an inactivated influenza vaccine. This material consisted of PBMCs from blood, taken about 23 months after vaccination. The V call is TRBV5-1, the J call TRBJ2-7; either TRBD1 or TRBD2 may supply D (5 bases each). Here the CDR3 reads CASSLRDPPYEQYF. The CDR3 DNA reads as TGCGCCAGCAGCTTACGGGACCCCCCCTACGAGCAGTACTTC.